Presented here are 32 T cell receptor beta chains from one specimen sequenced in a study of T cell responses to AZD1222 COVID-19 vaccine. Clones were read by immunoSEQ multiplex PCR, and TCRdb kept only the in-frame ones, dropping some. The repertoire consists of roughly 140,000 clones, with around 90% occurring once and the leading ten covering over 1.5%. The source was peripheral blood, collected on day 0 of AZD1222 vaccination. Source of these receptors: an adult in good health.

The chain links TRBV28 to TRBJ2-5, with 8 nucleotides matching TRBD2. The CDR3 is 16 amino acids. The ends lost 4 bases at V and 3 bases at J; junction bases unmatched: 10. CDR1 and CDR2 from the germline V gene are MDHEN and SYDVKM. The CDR3 reads CASSSRLANLEETQYF. CDR3 nucleotide sequence: TGTGCCAGCAGTTCTCGACTAGCGAACCTGGAAGAGACCCAGTACTTC.

The V call is TRBV5-4, the J call TRBJ2-7, with TRBD2 as a possible D gene (6 bases). The V and J ends lost 0 bases and 0 bases respectively, with 13 bases between them. The CDR3 spans 16 residues. Germline values: CDR1 SGHNT, CDR2 YYREEE (reference sequence). The CDR3: CASSLGGDFSSYEQYF. CDR3 sequence (DNA): TGTGCCAGCAGCTTGGGCGGGGATTTTAGCTCCTACGAGCAGTACTTC.

The rearrangement joins TRBV5-4 to TRBJ2-7; perhaps TRBD2 as D (6 bases). The CDR3 loop spans 15 amino acids. V lost 1 base and J 5 bases, leaving 16 bases between the germline ends. Per germline, CDR1 SGHNT and CDR2 YYREEE (reference sequence). The CDR3 here is CASSLLGGRKNEQYF. The CDR3 coding sequence is TGTGCCAGCAGCTTGCTCGGGGGTAGGAAAAACGAGCAGTACTTC.

The chain is built from TRBV6-6 and TRBJ1-2; D unresolved. CDR1 MNHNY and CDR2 SVGAGI come from the germline V gene (reference sequence). The CDR3 contains 13 residues. V lost 2 bases and J lost 1, with 5 bases in between. The CDR3 sequence: CASSYGGNYGYTF. Here the CDR3 DNA reads TGTGCCAGCAGTTACGGCGGTAACTATGGCTACACCTTC.

The table lists this clone with a few counts. V gene TRBV28 combines with J gene TRBJ1-1, with D unclear. CDR3 length equals 13 residues. From germline, CDR1 is MDHEN and CDR2 SYDVKM. V was trimmed by 3 bases and J by 4 bases, leaving 9 bases between them. CDR3: CASSFGLVTEAFF. The CDR3 DNA follows: TGTGCCAGCAGTTTCGGCCTGGTCACTGAAGCTTTCTTT.

This chain's CDR3 is CASSLEGGAYNEQFF. CDR3 coding DNA: TGTGCCAGCAGCTTAGAAGGGGGAGCCTACAATGAGCAGTTCTTC. The V gene is TRBV7-2, the J gene TRBJ2-1, with a weak D call TRBD1 (6 bases). V shed 1 base and J shed 2 bases, with 9 bases lying between them. The CDR3 has 15 amino acids. Per germline, CDR1 SGHTA and CDR2 FQGNSA.

The chain couples TRBV5-4 to TRBJ1-5; no definite D call. There are 13 residues in the CDR3. V lost 4 bases and J lost 8, with 13 bases in between. Germline values: CDR1 SGHNT, CDR2 YYREEE (reference sequence). In DNA form, the CDR3 reads TGTGCCAGCAGCATAGGACCGGTGGAGCCCCAGCATTTT. This codes for CASSIGPVEPQHF.

The V call is TRBV28, the J call TRBJ1-6, with D maybe TRBD1 (5 bases). Germline V lookup: CDR1 MDHEN, CDR2 SYDVKM. The CDR3 has 14 residues. Trimming took 3 bases from V and 10 from J, leaving 13 bases between them. The CDR3 loop reads CASSFFRAVSPLHF. The CDR3 DNA reads TGTGCCAGCAGTTTTTTCAGGGCTGTATCACCCCTCCACTTT. The full variable domain, rest sourced from reference TRBV28 and TRBJ1-6, is DVKVTQSSRYLVKRTGEKVFLECVQDMDHENMFWYRQDPGLGLRLIYFSYDVKMKEKGDIPEGYSVSREKKERFSLILESASTNQTSMYLCASSFFRAVSPLHFGNGTRLTVT.

In this sample, this clone turned up once. V gene TRBV5-4 combines with J gene TRBJ2-7, with 11 bases fitting TRBD2. The CDR3 covers 16 residues. Unmatched junction bases numbered 8, after V lost 3 bases and J lost 3 bases. CDR1 and CDR2 (germline): SGHNT, YYREEE (reference sequence). The CDR3 coding sequence is TGTGCCAGCAGCTCTAGCCTTACTAGCGGGAGCTACGAGCAGTACTTC. It is translated as CASSSSLTSGSYEQYF.

The chain uses TRBV5-1 and TRBJ2-7; D unresolved. Germline V gene data show CDR1 as SGHRS and CDR2 as YFSETQ. The CDR3 is 16 residues long. V was clipped by 5 bases and J by 1 base, with 19 bases between them. The CDR3 here is CASSYRRRDASYEQYF. DNA of the CDR3: TGCGCCAGCAGTTATCGACGTCGTGATGCGTCCTACGAGCAGTACTTC.

A note on this clone: Other nucleotide sequences from this sample produce the same CDR3. This rearrangement joins TRBV5-1 to TRBJ2-7, with TRBD1 matching over 7 bases. Per the germline V gene, CDR1 is SGHRS and CDR2 is YFSETQ. V dropped 0 bases and J dropped 1; count of bases not matched to a gene: 1. The CDR3 runs 14 residues. The CDR3 reads CASSLGQGSYEQYF. The DNA of the CDR3 is TGCGCCAGCAGCTTGGGACAGGGTTCCTACGAGCAGTACTTC.

This sequence joins TRBV2 and TRBJ1-2, with D unclear. The CDR3 extends over 11 amino acids. Germline values: CDR1 SNHLY, CDR2 FYNNEI. V was trimmed by 4 bases and J by 6 bases, leaving 6 bases between them. The DNA of the CDR3 is TGTGCCAGCAGTGGGTCGGATGGCTACACCTTC. It translates to CASSGSDGYTF. The full variable domain, its missing parts supplied by reference TRBV2 and TRBJ1-2, is EPEVTQTPSHQVTQMGQEVILRCVPISNHLYFYWYRQILGQKVEFLVSFYNNEISEKSEIFDDQFSVERPDGSNFTLKIRSTKLEDSAMYFCASSGSDGYTFGSGTRLTVV.

Written as DNA, the CDR3 is TGTGCCAGCTCACCACAGGGCAGCTACTACGAGCAGTACTTC. Translation: CASSPQGSYYEQYF. The rearrangement joins TRBV18 to TRBJ2-7; D is uncertain. CDR1 is KGHSH, CDR2 LQKENI, per germline. Trimming left V 1 base short and J 3 bases short, with 10 bases between. The length of the CDR3 is 14 residues.

The genes are TRBV4-1 and TRBJ2-7; weak D call: TRBD2 (6 bases). The CDR3 spans 15 residues. Trimming pared 0 bases from V and 0 bases from J, leaving 9 bases between. Germline CDR1 and CDR2: MGHRA and YSYEKL. The CDR3 DNA follows: TGCGCCAGCAGCCAAGATCCAGCGGGCTCCTACGAGCAGTACTTC. It yields the protein CASSQDPAGSYEQYF.

The chain recombines TRBV2 with TRBJ2-7; D is possibly TRBD2 (6 bases). This CDR3 comprises 15 residues. Deletions cut 9 bases from V and 4 bases from J, with 22 bases between. Germline CDR1 SNHLY, CDR2 FYNNEI. The CDR3 DNA is TGTGCCAGTCGGACCACGGGGCGGGGAAGGTACGAGCAGTACTTC. Its translation: CASRTTGRGRYEQYF.

This sequence joins TRBV5-6 and TRBJ1-5; no clear D gene. The CDR3 loop spans 12 amino acids. V was trimmed by 3 bases and J by 5 bases, leaving 6 bases between them. Germline CDR1 reads SGHDT; CDR2 reads YYEEEE. The CDR3 nucleotides are TGTGCCAGCAGCTCCAGGTATCAGCCCCAGCATTTT. Translated, it gives CASSSRYQPQHF.

The chain couples TRBV6-5 to TRBJ1-5; D ambiguous. V shed 6 bases and J shed 10 bases, with 16 bases lying between them. CDR1 and CDR2 (germline): MNHEY, SVGAGI. The CDR3 is 13 amino acids. CDR3 in amino acids: CASRSFVATPQHF. CDR3 in DNA: TGTGCCAGCAGATCCTTTGTGGCTACTCCCCAGCATTTT.

With regard to this clone: Other DNA variants within this sample encode the same CDR3. DNA for the CDR3: TGTGCCAGCAGCCTCCAGGGGGCAGATACGCAGTATTTT. The encoded protein is CASSLQGADTQYF. The chain has TRBV5-6 and TRBJ2-3, with TRBD1 matching 7 bases. The CDR3 has 13 amino acids. Looked up from germline, CDR1 is SGHDT and CDR2 is YYEEEE. V gave up 4 bases and J gave up 4 bases; unmatched junction bases: 3. The full variable domain, its missing parts supplied by reference TRBV5-6 and TRBJ2-3, is DAGVTQSPTHLIKTRGQQVTLRCSPKSGHDTVSWYQQALGQGPQFIFQYYEEEERQRGNFPDRFSGHQFPNYSSELNVNALLLGDSALYLCASSLQGADTQYFGPGTRLTVL.

The genes are TRBV2 and TRBJ1-5; D is unclear. The germline V gene has CDR1 SNHLY and CDR2 FYNNEI. Trimming left V 7 bases short and J 0 bases short, with 7 bases between. The CDR3 consists of 13 residues. CDR3 protein: CASTWDSNQPQHF. CDR3 coding DNA: TGTGCCAGCACCTGGGATAGCAATCAGCCCCAGCATTTT.

J is TRBJ2-2 and V is TRBV4-2; possible D gene TRBD2, 6 bases. V lost 5 bases and J 7 bases, leaving 8 bases between the germline ends. The CDR3 extends over 12 amino acids. The V gene's germline CDR1 is LGHNA and CDR2 YNFKEQ. The CDR3 is CASSETSGELFF. The CDR3 DNA sequence: TGTGCCAGCAGCGAGACTAGCGGGGAGCTGTTTTTT.

The V call is TRBV23-1, the J call TRBJ1-2; D uncertain. TRBV23-1 is treated as an ORF (open reading frame) with a function not yet certain. The CDR3 has 15 residues. V lost 4 bases to trimming and J lost 4 bases, with 16 bases between them. The CDR3 here is CASSPSPPAGYGYTF. The CDR3 DNA reads as TGCGCCAGCAGTCCCTCACCCCCGGCCGGCTATGGCTACACCTTC.

The chain is built from TRBV11-2 and TRBJ2-3; 7 nucleotides line up with TRBD2. The junction had 16 bases not matched to a gene; V was cut back by 2 bases and J by 14 bases. The CDR3 is made up of 15 amino acids. Germline loops: CDR1 SGHAT, CDR2 FQNNGV. CDR3 coding DNA: TGTGCCAGCAGCTTAAACTCCCAGCGGGGACGACGGCGGTATTTT. Its translation is CASSLNSQRGRRRYF.

This chain joins TRBV3-1 (or the pseudogene TRBV3-2) and TRBJ1-1; D remains ambiguous. The CDR3 runs 15 residues. Germline loops: CDR1 LGHDT, CDR2 YNNKEL (reference sequence). Trimming pared 0 bases from V and 12 bases from J, leaving 20 bases between. The CDR3 region is CASSQDLRQLWWSFF. In DNA, the CDR3 is TGTGCCAGCAGCCAAGATCTCAGGCAGTTGTGGTGGTCTTTCTTT.

V and J are TRBV10-3 and TRBJ1-3, with 7 bases that match TRBD1. CDR1 is ENHRY and CDR2 is SYGVKD in the germline V gene. CDR3 length: 14 residues. With V trimmed by 6 bases and J by 4 bases, 6 bases remained unmatched. The CDR3 sequence is CAIREPGGGNTIYF. The CDR3 nucleotides read TGTGCCATCAGGGAACCAGGGGGAGGAAACACCATATATTTT.

V usage is TRBV4-2 and J usage is TRBJ1-4; D perhaps matches TRBD1 (6 bases). Germline values: CDR1 LGHNA, CDR2 YNFKEQ. This CDR3 comprises 22 residues. V was trimmed by 0 bases and J by 10 bases, leaving 36 bases between them. CDR3 nucleotide sequence: TGTGCCAGCAGCCAAGATGCGGGCGGGCAGGGGCTAACGGGGGCTGCGGTGAGAAAACTGTTTTTT. Translation: CASSQDAGGQGLTGAAVRKLFF.

The chain employs TRBV7-3 and TRBJ2-7; D gene unclear. CDR1 and CDR2 from the germline V gene are SGHTA and FQGTGA. V was trimmed by 3 bases and J by 2 bases, leaving 8 bases between them. This CDR3 spans 13 amino acids. CDR3 sequence: CASSFGAPYEQYF. CDR3 coding DNA: TGTGCCAGCAGCTTTGGAGCCCCCTACGAGCAGTACTTC.

The chain uses TRBV7-2 and TRBJ2-1; TRBD1 agrees at 7 bases. With 0 bases clipped from V and 4 bases from J, the junction kept 12 bases outside the gene matches. The CDR3 spans 18 residues. CDR1 and CDR2 (germline): SGHTA, FQGNSA. CDR3 protein: CASSLARFLGDSYNEQFF. In DNA, the CDR3 is TGTGCCAGCAGCTTAGCGCGATTTTTGGGGGACAGTTACAATGAGCAGTTCTTC.

The J gene is TRBJ1-2, the V gene TRBV10-3, with D unclear. The CDR3 is 13 amino acids. With 2 bases removed from V and 2 bases from J, the gap between germline ends came to 6 bases. Germline-derived CDR1 and CDR2 are ENHRY and SYGVKD. CDR3: CAISEGYNYGYTF. Written as DNA, the CDR3 is TGTGCCATCAGTGAGGGGTACAACTATGGCTACACCTTC.

This chain connects TRBV5-1 to TRBJ1-2, with 10 bases aligning to TRBD1. V lost 3 bases to trimming and J lost 7 bases; unmatched junction nucleotides: 12. The CDR3 loop spans 16 amino acids. Germline CDR1 is SGHRS and CDR2 is YFSETQ. The CDR3 sequence is CASSSRTGTGVSGYTF. CDR3 sequence (DNA): TGCGCCAGCAGCTCAAGAACCGGGACAGGGGTCTCTGGCTACACCTTC.

The chain links TRBV7-9 to TRBJ1-2, with 12 bases that match TRBD1. The junction had 4 bases not matched to a gene; V was cut back by 1 base and J by 1 base. There are 17 residues in the CDR3. The germline CDR1 and CDR2 sequences are SEHNR and FQNEAQ (reference sequence). For the CDR3, the DNA is TGTGCCAGCAGCTTAGGACGGGACAGGGGGCATAACTATGGCTACACCTTC. Protein sequence: CASSLGRDRGHNYGYTF.

This chain uses TRBV3-1 (or the pseudogene TRBV3-2) with TRBJ1-1; D call uncertain. Germline V gene sequence: CDR1 LGHDT, CDR2 YNNKEL (reference sequence). The germline V and J ends were trimmed by 6 bases and 2 bases, with 13 bases remaining between them. The CDR3 consists of 14 residues. CDR3 DNA sequence: TGTGCCAGCAGGGCACGGTCGGCAAACACTGAAGCTTTCTTT. Translated, it gives CASRARSANTEAFF.

The genes are TRBV15 and TRBJ2-7; no definite D call. The CDR3 has 14 residues. Germline values: CDR1 LNHNV, CDR2 YYDKDF (reference sequence). Trimming removed 0 bases from V and 2 bases from J, with 8 bases in between. The CDR3 protein is CATSRDSGPYEQYF. In DNA form, the CDR3 reads TGTGCCACCAGCAGAGATAGTGGGCCCTACGAGCAGTACTTC.